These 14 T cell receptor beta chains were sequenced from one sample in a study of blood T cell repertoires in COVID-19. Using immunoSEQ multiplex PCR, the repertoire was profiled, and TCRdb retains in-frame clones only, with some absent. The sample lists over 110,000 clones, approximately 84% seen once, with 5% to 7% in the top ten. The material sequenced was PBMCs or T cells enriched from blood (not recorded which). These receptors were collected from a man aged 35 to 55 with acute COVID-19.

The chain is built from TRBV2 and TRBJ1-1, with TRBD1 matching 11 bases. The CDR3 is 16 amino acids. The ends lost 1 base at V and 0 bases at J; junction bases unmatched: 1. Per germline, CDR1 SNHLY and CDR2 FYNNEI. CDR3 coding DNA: TGTGCCAGCAGTGAAGGGACAGGGGGCCTGAACACTGAAGCTTTCTTT. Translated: CASSEGTGGLNTEAFF.

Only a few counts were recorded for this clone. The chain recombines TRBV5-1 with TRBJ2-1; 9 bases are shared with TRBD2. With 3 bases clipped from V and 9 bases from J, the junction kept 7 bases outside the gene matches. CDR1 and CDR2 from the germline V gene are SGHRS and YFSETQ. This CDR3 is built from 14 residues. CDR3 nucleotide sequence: TGCGCCAGCAGCTCCGGACTAGCGATAGGTGAGCAGTTCTTC. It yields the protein CASSSGLAIGEQFF.

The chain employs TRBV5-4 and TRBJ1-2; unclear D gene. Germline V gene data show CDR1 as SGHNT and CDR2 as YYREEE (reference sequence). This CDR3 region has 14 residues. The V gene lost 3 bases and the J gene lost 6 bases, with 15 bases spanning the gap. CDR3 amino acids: CASSSPGAPNGYTF. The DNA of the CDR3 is TGTGCCAGCAGCTCACCGGGTGCTCCCAATGGCTACACCTTC.

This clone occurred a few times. As DNA, the CDR3 is TGCAGCGCCAGACTAGGGGAAGGGCAGTATTTT. It codes for CSARLGEGQYF. The chain couples TRBV29-1 to TRBJ2-3, with a possible D match to TRBD2 (6 bases). The CDR3 extends over 11 amino acids. Trimming stripped 7 bases from V and 11 bases from J, with 16 bases between. The V gene's germline CDR1 is SQVTM and CDR2 ANQGSEA.

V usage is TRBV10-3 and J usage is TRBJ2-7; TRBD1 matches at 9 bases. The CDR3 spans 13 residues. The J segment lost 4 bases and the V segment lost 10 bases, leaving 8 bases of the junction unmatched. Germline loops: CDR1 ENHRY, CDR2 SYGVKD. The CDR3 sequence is CASKGQGKYEQYF. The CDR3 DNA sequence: TGTGCCAGTAAGGGACAGGGAAAGTACGAGCAGTACTTC.

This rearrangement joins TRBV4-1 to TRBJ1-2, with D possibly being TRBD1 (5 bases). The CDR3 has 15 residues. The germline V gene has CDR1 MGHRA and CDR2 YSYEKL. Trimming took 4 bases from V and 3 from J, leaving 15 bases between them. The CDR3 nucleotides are TGCGCCAGCAGCCCAGGGTGGGGCGGGGACTATGGCTACACCTTC. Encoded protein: CASSPGWGGDYGYTF.

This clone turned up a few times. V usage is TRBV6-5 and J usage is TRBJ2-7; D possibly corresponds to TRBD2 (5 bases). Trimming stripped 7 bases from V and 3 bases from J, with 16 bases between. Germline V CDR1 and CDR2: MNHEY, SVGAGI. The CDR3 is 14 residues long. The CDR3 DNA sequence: TGTGCCAGCACCTTCTCGGGGAGAGGCTACGAGCAGTACTTC. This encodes CASTFSGRGYEQYF.

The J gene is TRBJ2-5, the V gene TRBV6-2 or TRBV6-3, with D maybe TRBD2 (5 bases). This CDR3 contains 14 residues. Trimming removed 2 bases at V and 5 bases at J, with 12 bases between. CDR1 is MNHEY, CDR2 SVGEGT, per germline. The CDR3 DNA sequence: TGTGCCAGCAGTTACCCGGGGATTAAGGAGACCCAGTACTTC. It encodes CASSYPGIKETQYF.

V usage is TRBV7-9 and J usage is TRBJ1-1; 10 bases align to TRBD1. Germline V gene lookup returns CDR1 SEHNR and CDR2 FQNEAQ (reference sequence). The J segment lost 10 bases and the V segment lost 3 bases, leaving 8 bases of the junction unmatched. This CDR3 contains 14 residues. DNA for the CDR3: TGTGCCAGCAGCTTTGAGACAGGGGGCCCTGCAGCTTTCTTT. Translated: CASSFETGGPAAFF.

The CDR3 DNA reads as TGTGCCAGCAGCCCCGACAGGGGTCCAGATACGCAGTATTTT. It encodes CASSPDRGPDTQYF. This sequence joins TRBV7-2 and TRBJ2-3; 8 nucleotides align to TRBD1. CDR3 length: 14 amino acids. Germline V lookup: CDR1 SGHTA, CDR2 FQGNSA. J was trimmed by 4 bases and V by 5 bases; bases with no gene match: 5.

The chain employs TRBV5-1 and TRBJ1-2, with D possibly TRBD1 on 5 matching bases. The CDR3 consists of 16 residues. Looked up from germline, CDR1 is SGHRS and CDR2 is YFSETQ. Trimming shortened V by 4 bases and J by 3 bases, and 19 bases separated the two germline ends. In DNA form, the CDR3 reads TGCGCCAGCAGCCTCGGACATTCCGTTAAAGACTATGGCTACACCTTC. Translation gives CASSLGHSVKDYGYTF.

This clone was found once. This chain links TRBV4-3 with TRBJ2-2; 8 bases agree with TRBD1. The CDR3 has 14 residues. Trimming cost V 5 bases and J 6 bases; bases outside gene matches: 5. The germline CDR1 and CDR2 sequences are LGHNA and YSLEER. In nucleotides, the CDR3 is TGCGCCAGCAGCGGACAGGGCATATCCGGGGAGCTGTTTTTT. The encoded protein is CASSGQGISGELFF.

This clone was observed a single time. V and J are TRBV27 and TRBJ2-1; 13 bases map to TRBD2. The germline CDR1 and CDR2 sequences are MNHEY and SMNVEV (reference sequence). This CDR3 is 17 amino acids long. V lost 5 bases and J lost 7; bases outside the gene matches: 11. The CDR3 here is CASSPFGTSGKPNEQFF. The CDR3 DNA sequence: TGTGCCAGCAGTCCGTTTGGGACTAGCGGGAAGCCGAATGAGCAGTTCTTC.

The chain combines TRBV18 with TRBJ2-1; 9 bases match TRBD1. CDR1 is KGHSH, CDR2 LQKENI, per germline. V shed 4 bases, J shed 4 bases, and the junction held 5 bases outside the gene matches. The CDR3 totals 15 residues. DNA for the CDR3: TGTGCCAGCTCACTTGACAGGGGGGGATACAATGAGCAGTTCTTC. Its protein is CASSLDRGGYNEQFF.